This is a list of T cell receptor beta chains from one sample in a study of human T cells and chemical hapten exposure. TCRdb called the RACE reads again in MiXCR, with one record for every CDR3 protein. The sample consists of 55,000 to 85,000 distinct CDR3 sequences, 9.8% of them appearing once. The sample was whole blood, taken in connection with sensitization to the hapten diphenylcyclopropenone (DPC). The receptors originated from a woman aged 40 to 50 with alopecia areata. Some clones in this sample may be carry-over from other donors' samples. Each CDR3 is given with its conserved first and last residue. The D gene is left open where the match is weak. Clone size is not always given. Where it is, it says once, few, many or a class for expanded clones.

clone size	J gene	D gene	V gene	CDR3 DNA	CDR3 protein
many	TRBJ1-1	TRBD1	TRBV4-1	TGCGCCAGCAGAGGACAGGGGGCGCATGTCACTGAAGCTTTCTTT	CASRGQGAHVTEAFF
-	TRBJ1-1	-	TRBV10-3	TGTGCCATCAGTGATGGGACAACGGGGGCTGAAGCTTTCTTT	CAISDGTTGAEAFF
-	TRBJ1-5	TRBD1	TRBV24-1	TGTGCCACCAGTGATCACAGGGGTGTAAATCAGCCCCAGCATTTT	CATSDHRGVNQPQHF
many	TRBJ1-2	TRBD1	TRBV2	TGTGCCAGCAGTCGGACAGGGTTAAACGACTATGGCTACACCTTC	CASSRTGLNDYGYTF
few	TRBJ2-2	-	TRBV29-1	TGCAGCGTTGAGGTCCCCCTTAGGCAGACCGGGGAGCTGTTTTTT	CSVEVPLRQTGELFF
many	TRBJ2-1	-	TRBV6-2/TRBV6-3	TGTGCCAGCAGTTACCCTACTAGGGGTGAGCAGTTCTTC	CASSYPTRGEQFF
-	TRBJ2-7	-	TRBV20-1	TGCAGTGCTGACGACAGGACTTACGAGCAGTACTTC	CSADDRTYEQYF
few	TRBJ1-3	-	TRBV4-3	TGCGCCAGCAGCCAAGTTGGGACACCTGGGGAAACCATATATTTT	CASSQVGTPGETIYF
many	TRBJ1-2	-	TRBV27	TGTGCCAGCAGTGGCGGGGGTGGCTACACCTTC	CASSGGGGYTF
many	TRBJ1-6	-	TRBV27	TGTGCCAGCAAGCTGATGATTCATTCACCCCTCCACTTT	CASKLMIHSPLHF
-	TRBJ2-2	TRBD1	TRBV7-9	TGTGCCAGCAGCTTAGCGCAAGGGGGCGCTTCGAACACCGGGGAGCTGTTTTTT	CASSLAQGGASNTGELFF
-	TRBJ1-2	-	TRBV4-2	TGTGCCAGCAGCCCAGCGGGGGGTTACTATGGCTACACCTTC	CASSPAGGYYGYTF
-	TRBJ2-3	TRBD2	TRBV11-2	TGTGCCAGCAGCCTCGCGGGGGGCGGCGCAGATACGCAGTATTTT	CASSLAGGGADTQYF
-	TRBJ2-1	TRBD2	TRBV7-6	TGTGCCAGCAGCTTAGGGACTAGCGGGGGGTTTGGGAATGAGCAGTTCTTC	CASSLGTSGGFGNEQFF
many	TRBJ2-7	TRBD2	TRBV20-1	TGCAGTGCTAAAACTAGCGGGGGAAGGGGTACTATCACCTACGAGCAGTACTTC	CSAKTSGGRGTITYEQYF
many	TRBJ1-1	TRBD1	TRBV12-3/TRBV12-4	TGTGCCAGCAGCTCACTCCGACAGGGCACTGAAGCTTTCTTT	CASSSLRQGTEAFF
many	TRBJ1-3	-	TRBV28	TGTGCCAGCAGGACGGGGGGCGGATATTTCTCTGGAAACACCATATATTTT	CASRTGGGYFSGNTIYF
-	TRBJ2-1	-	TRBV5-4	TGTGCCAGCAGCTTGGACTCCACCTCCTACAATGAGCAGTTCTTC	CASSLDSTSYNEQFF
few	TRBJ2-3	-	TRBV6-5	TGTGCCAGCAGCGGTGGGGGGCCTAACACAGATACGCAGTATTTT	CASSGGGPNTDTQYF
-	TRBJ1-1	-	TRBV6-2/TRBV6-3	TGTGCCAGCACCCCGGCCCTGCAACTTGAAGCTTTCTTT	CASTPALQLEAFF
many	TRBJ2-2	TRBD2	TRBV7-9	TGTGCCAGCAGCTTAGAAACTAGCGCGCCGAGTAACACCGGGGAGCTGTTTTTT	CASSLETSAPSNTGELFF
many	TRBJ1-1	TRBD1	TRBV28	TGTGCCAGCATACCTTCTTGGGACAGGCTGGACACTGAAGCTTTCTTT	CASIPSWDRLDTEAFF
many	TRBJ2-3	-	TRBV15	TGTGCCACCAGCAGAGATTTTAGGGGGGGACCCACAGATACGCAGTATTTT	CATSRDFRGGPTDTQYF
many	TRBJ1-3	TRBD1	TRBV6-5	TGTGCCAGCAGTTTTGACAGGGACACTGGAAACACCATATATTTT	CASSFDRDTGNTIYF
many	TRBJ1-1	-	TRBV16	TGTGCCAGCAGCCAATCGGGAGGATACACTGAAGCTTTCTTT	CASSQSGGYTEAFF
few	TRBJ2-1	TRBD2	TRBV24-1	TGTGCCACCAGTGATTCACCGGGACTAGCGGGGGCCAATGAGCAGTTCTTC	CATSDSPGLAGANEQFF
many	TRBJ1-6	-	TRBV6-2/TRBV6-3	TGTGCCAGCAGCAAACCCGCCAATTCACCCCTCCACTTT	CASSKPANSPLHF
many	TRBJ2-7	-	TRBV11-2	TGTGCCAGCAGCTTAAGCCAGGTCTACGAGCAGTACTTC	CASSLSQVYEQYF
few	TRBJ2-5	-	TRBV12-3/TRBV12-4	TGTGCCAGCAGTTCTGAGGGGTCTTTCCAAGAGACCCAGTACTTC	CASSSEGSFQETQYF
-	TRBJ2-7	TRBD2	TRBV6-2/TRBV6-3	TGTGCCAGCAGTTACCCAACATCCGGGACTAGCGGGGGGGCCTACGAGCAGTACTTC	CASSYPTSGTSGGAYEQYF
many	TRBJ1-4	TRBD1	TRBV7-9	TGTGCCAGCAGCTCGTCTAGGACAGGAGGGGAAAAACTGTTTTTT	CASSSSRTGGEKLFF
few	TRBJ1-6	-	TRBV6-5	TGTGCCAGCAGTTCGCCCTTGGGACGGGGTTCACCCCTCCACTTT	CASSSPLGRGSPLHF
many	TRBJ2-7	TRBD1	TRBV7-9	TGTGCCAGCAGCAGCAGGGGGCGGGTGAGATCCTACGAGCAGTACTTC	CASSSRGRVRSYEQYF
few	TRBJ2-7	-	TRBV6-5	TGTGCCAGCAGTCCACGGTCCTGGACGGCTGGGTCGTACGAGCAGTACTTC	CASSPRSWTAGSYEQYF
many	TRBJ2-5	TRBD1	TRBV6-5	TGTGCCAGCGGCCCGTCCCAGGGGGCGCGTGAGACCCAGTACTTC	CASGPSQGARETQYF
-	TRBJ1-6	-	TRBV11-2	TGTGCCAGCAGCTCAGGACACTCTCCTAATTCACCCCTCCACTTT	CASSSGHSPNSPLHF
-	TRBJ1-4	-	TRBV2	TGTGCCAGCAGAGGACAGCCTGAAAAACTGTTTTTT	CASRGQPEKLFF
-	TRBJ2-2	TRBD2	TRBV11-2	TGTGCCAGCAGCCTTAGCGGGGGGAACACCGGGGAGCTGTTTTTT	CASSLSGGNTGELFF
few	TRBJ2-6	-	TRBV19	TGTGCCAGTAGTACCAGGGGAGCCGGGGCCAACGTCCTGACTTTC	CASSTRGAGANVLTF
many	TRBJ2-3	-	TRBV29-1	TGCAGCGTTCTTGGGGGGGCGAGGGAAGATACGCAGTATTTT	CSVLGGAREDTQYF
many	TRBJ2-7	TRBD1	TRBV29-1	TGCAGCGCCGGCGGACAGGTCTACGAGCAGTACTTC	CSAGGQVYEQYF
many	TRBJ1-2	-	TRBV21-1	TGTGCCAGCAGCACAAAGGGGGGTCGGCACACCTTC	CASSTKGGRHTF
many	TRBJ1-5	-	TRBV6-2/TRBV6-3	TGTGCCTCCGGTGTCTATTGGCAGCCCCAGCATTTT	CASGVYWQPQHF
-	TRBJ2-3	TRBD2	TRBV5-1	TGCGCCAGCAGCCCCCGGCCAGCGGGGGGCACAGATACGCAGTATTTT	CASSPRPAGGTDTQYF
few	TRBJ2-5	-	TRBV10-3	TGTGCCATCAGCGAGCCCGACACTACGCAGACCCAGTACTTC	CAISEPDTTQTQYF
many	TRBJ1-1	TRBD1	TRBV4-3	TGCGCCAGCAGCCACCGCAGGGGGCGATTGACTGAAGCTTTCTTT	CASSHRRGRLTEAFF
many	TRBJ2-3	-	TRBV20-1	TGCAGTGCTAGAGCCAGGGGGGGCCGTAGCACAGATACGCAGTATTTT	CSARARGGRSTDTQYF
-	TRBJ1-1	-	TRBV7-9	TGTGCCAGCAGCTTTTCTGCTGAAGCTTTCTTT	CASSFSAEAFF
-	TRBJ1-1	-	TRBV4-3	TGCGCCAGCAGCCAAGAGGGGGGGCGTGGACTGAAGCTTTTCTTT	CASSQEGGRGLKLFF
many	TRBJ1-2	TRBD1	TRBV6-1	TGTGCCAGCAGTGAAGCAACAGGGGTCCTCCTACCCCATGGCTACACCTTC	CASSEATGVLLPHGYTF
many	TRBJ1-2	-	TRBV6-5	TGTGCCAGCAGCGACAGATCTGGCTACACCTTC	CASSDRSGYTF
many	TRBJ1-1	-	TRBV11-2	TGTGCCAGCAGCTTAGATCTTGGTAGTTACACTGAAGCTTTCTTT	CASSLDLGSYTEAFF